This T cell receptor beta chain appears in the sequencing data of a study of human thymus T cells. Broader study findings: Thymic repertoires overlap heavily among unrelated individuals, related research has reported. Use of V and J genes seemed skewed within the thymic and blood repertoires.

Profiling relied on immunoSEQ multiplex PCR, and the TCRdb table lists in-frame clones only, not all of them. The sample records tens of thousands of clones, approximately 96% being singletons. V was trimmed by 1 base and J by 10 bases, leaving 17 bases between them. The CDR3 loop spans 16 amino acids. CDR1 is SEHNR and CDR2 is FQNEAQ in the germline V gene (reference sequence). The thymus tissue came from resections taken during corrective heart surgery. Healthy Finnish infants undergoing corrective surgery for congenital heart defects provided the donor material. A remark on this clone: What it recognizes is unknown.

The receptor was isolated from a boy under two years old with a congenital heart defect but otherwise immunologically healthy. The chain uses TRBV7-9 and TRBJ1-6; a possible D gene is TRBD1 (6 bases). Material for sequencing was thymus tissue. The CDR3 DNA is TGTGCCAGCAGCTTAGATAGGCGGGGGGCACGGTCACCCCTCCACTTT. Its protein product is CASSLDRRGARSPLHF.